The entry that follows covers one TCR beta chain sequence. Its antigen remains unidentified. Germline is not matched at one junction end, which may reflect a read error. The data were taken from a study of tumor-infiltrating lymphocytes in primary liver carcinoma. Co-extraction yielded RNA and DNA from around 20-30 mg of unsorted bulk tissue. General study results and limits: Pairs of tumor regions overlapped more than tumor-adjacent and tumor-blood pairs did. The study found a significantly higher top-250-clone fraction in tumors than in blood (p = 0.039).

Total RNA (roughly 540 ng) served as template for TCR beta cDNA synthesis primed by a constant-region primer. Researchers made the TCR beta libraries by running three nested multiplex PCR rounds with slightly modified ARM-PCR. TCRdb re-called the multiplex PCR reads through MiXCR, storing one row per CDR3 protein. The sample lists roughly 32,000 distinct CDR3 sequences, 76% occurring once. Sequenced: liver tumor tissue from sampling region 5. As to subset: tumor region T5, tumor centre. The TCR comes from a man in his forties with primary liver carcinoma and hepatitis B virus infection.

The CDR3 here is CVSSQTLGVGKEIQYF. As DNA, the CDR3 is TGTGTCAGCAGCCAAACTCTTGGCGTGGGGAAAGAGATCCAGTACTTC. The chain uses TRBV11-2 and TRBJ2-5, with D uncertain. Germline assignment: CDR1 SGHAT and CDR2 FQNNGV. The CDR3 loop spans 16 amino acids. Based on the CDR3 plus reference TRBV11-2 and TRBJ2-5, the full variable domain is EAGVAQSPRYKIIEKRQSVAFWCNPISGHATLYWYQQILGQGPKLLIQFQNNGVVDDSQLPKDRFSAERLKGVDSTLKIQPAKLEDSAVYLCVSSQTLGVGKEIQYFGPGTRLLVL.